This T cell receptor beta chain originates from a study of regulatory T cells in long-lasting Graves disease. With 4 bases clipped from V and 1 base from J, the junction kept 5 bases outside the gene matches. Germline V lookup: CDR1 LGHDT, CDR2 YNNKEL (reference sequence). The CDR3 contains 15 residues. Through Arm-PCR of CDR3 regions and iRepertoire HTBI primers, TCR beta libraries were built. TCRdb analysed the multiplex PCR reads with MiXCR anew, one entry per CDR3 protein. Of 300,000 to 400,000 distinct CDR3 sequences in the sample, about 20% were seen once. With regard to this clonotype: The antigen is not known.

Whole-study findings and limits: TCR diversity in persistent Graves' patients was below that of newly diagnosed ones.

Time point in this sample: persistent/refractory GD, antithyroid drugs over 5 years with positive TRAb. From PBMCs, RNA was extracted and then used to make the TCR library. Blood from the periphery, nine milliliters in all, was drawn into EDTA tubes. The chain combines TRBV3-1 with TRBJ2-7; 9 nucleotides match TRBD2. The receptor was derived from a female donor with Graves disease. The source material was peripheral blood mononuclear cells (PBMCs), sampled when the disease was refractory, from a patient treated with antithyroid drugs. The CDR3 nucleotides read TGTGCCAGCAGCCCAGGACTAGCGTTTTCCTACGAGCAGTACTTC. Its protein is CASSPGLAFSYEQYF.